This T cell receptor (beta chain) emerged from a study of T cell repertoires in cytomegalovirus infection. Study outcomes and limitations: HLA-C-restricted TCR beta clonotypes specific for CMV led the ex vivo response. Accumulated public TCR beta family frequency recognized individuals carrying CMV together with the relevant HLA.

CDR3 length: 16 residues. Trimming removed 4 bases from V and 0 bases from J, with 15 bases in between. Germline-derived CDR1 and CDR2 are SGHVS and FQNEAQ. This clonotype has a count of ten or more. Its antigen is not known. Using its own MiXCR run on the reads, TCRdb lists one record per CDR3 protein. The sample lists roughly 600,000 distinct CDR3 sequences, around 24% seen once, with roughly 8% in the top ten. This sequence was found in a human donor in good health (CMV status not recorded). Some clones in this sample may be carry-over from other donors' samples. Sequencing was done on a sample of CD8+ T cells from PBMCs. This chain links TRBV7-8 with TRBJ1-1, with D perhaps TRBD1 (6 bases). The CDR3 loop is CASSSDRPPMNTEAFF. The DNA of the CDR3 is TGTGCCAGCAGCTCCGACAGGCCGCCCATGAACACTGAAGCTTTCTTT.